Presented here are 23 T cell receptor beta chains from one specimen sequenced in a study of blood T cells in healthy people across ages. For the second PCR, which ran for about 6 to 12 cycles, a sample-barcoded 5' primer and a J-beta primer mix were used. TCRdb re-called the 5' RACE reads with MiXCR, one entry per CDR3 protein. The sample carries about 800,000 distinct CDR3 sequences, about 62% recorded once. Sequences were obtained from blood. These receptor sequences come from a man younger than 45 in good health.

On this clonotype itself: The junction shows a germline mismatch at one end, possibly a read error. This CDR3 is CACSRTNWRTEAFF. The CDR3 bases are TGTGCCTGCAGCCGGACAAACTGGAGGACTGAAGCTTTCTTT. V and J are TRBV9 and TRBJ1-1, with a tentative D call TRBD1 (5 bases). The germline V gene encodes CDR1 SGDLS and CDR2 YYNGEE. The CDR3 extends over 14 amino acids. The full variable domain, rest sourced from reference TRBV9 and TRBJ1-1, is DSGVTQTPKHLITATGQRVTLRCSPRSGDLSVYWYQQSLDQGLQFLIQYYNGEERAKGNILERFSAQQFPDLHSELNLSSLELGDSALYFCACSRTNWRTEAFFGQGTRLTVV.

The V call is TRBV7-3, the J call TRBJ2-2, with 7 bases fitting TRBD2. V shed 5 bases and J 4 bases; nucleotides not matched to a gene: 4. There are 14 residues in the CDR3. The V gene's germline CDR1 is SGHTA and CDR2 FQGTGA. The CDR3 DNA sequence: TGTGCCAGCAGCCAACTAGCGAGCACCGGGGAGCTGTTTTTT. Amino acids: CASSQLASTGELFF.

V gene TRBV13 combines with J gene TRBJ2-5; 9 bases line up with TRBD1. CDR3 size: 13 residues. Per germline, CDR1 PRHDT and CDR2 FYEKMQ (reference sequence). Trimming at V came to 5 bases and at J to 6 bases, leaving 4 bases not matched to a gene. The CDR3 loop is CASSLDRGKTQYF. Written as DNA, the CDR3 is TGTGCCAGCAGCCTTGACAGGGGGAAGACCCAGTACTTC.

The V gene is TRBV7-2, the J gene TRBJ2-4; no firm D call. The better agreement between TRBJ2-7 and the DNA end casts doubt on the J call. CDR1 and CDR2 from the germline V gene are SGHTA and FQGNSA. This CDR3 has 13 residues. The CDR3 DNA reads TGTGCCAGCAGCTTAGAAGGGTTCAGCGAGCAGTACTTC. This translates into CASSLEGFSEQYF.

This sequence joins TRBV28 and TRBJ2-7; D gene uncertain. Trimming cost V 4 bases and J 2 bases, with 9 bases left between them. Per germline, CDR1 MDHEN and CDR2 SYDVKM. CDR3 length: 13 amino acids. The CDR3 loop reads CASSSEYPYEQYF. The CDR3 DNA follows: TGTGCCAGCAGTTCGGAGTATCCCTACGAGCAGTACTTC. The full variable domain, with the rest looked up from reference TRBV28 and TRBJ2-7, is DVKVTQSSRYLVKRTGEKVFLECVQDMDHENMFWYRQDPGLGLRLIYFSYDVKMKEKGDIPEGYSVSREKKERFSLILESASTNQTSMYLCASSSEYPYEQYFGPGTRLTVT.

V gene TRBV12-3 or TRBV12-4 combines with J gene TRBJ2-1; 7 positions agree with TRBD2. V shed 5 bases, J shed 10 bases, and the junction held 5 bases outside the gene matches. The length of the CDR3 is 12 residues. CDR3 region: CASSAERGEQFF. CDR3 bases: TGTGCCAGCAGTGCCGAGCGGGGAGAGCAGTTCTTC.

The chain has TRBV20-1 and TRBJ2-1; TRBD2 aligns across 8 bases. The germline gives CDR1 DFQATT, CDR2 SNEGSKA (reference sequence). This CDR3 has 15 amino acids. J gave up 6 bases and V 3 bases, and 10 bases lay outside the gene matches. The CDR3 region is CSASQTGGSINEQFF. The DNA for the CDR3 is TGCAGTGCTAGCCAAACGGGAGGGTCAATCAATGAGCAGTTCTTC.

The rearrangement uses TRBV2 and TRBJ2-5; 7 bases agree with TRBD1. The J segment lost 5 bases and the V segment lost 5 bases, leaving 17 bases of the junction unmatched. This CDR3 is 17 amino acids long. Germline V gives CDR1 SNHLY, CDR2 FYNNEI. The CDR3 DNA sequence: TGTGCCAGCAGTCCAAACTTGGTTCGACAGGGAATGGAGACCCAGTACTTC. Its translation is CASSPNLVRQGMETQYF.

CDR3: CASSVPRLAGGTDTQYF. The CDR3 DNA follows: TGTGCCAGCAGTGTGCCTCGTCTAGCGGGCGGCACAGATACGCAGTATTTT. The rearrangement uses TRBV6-1 and TRBJ2-3; TRBD2 agrees at 8 bases. In germline, CDR1 is MNHNS, CDR2 SASEGT. The trim removed 4 bases at V and 1 base at J, leaving 10 bases unmatched. CDR3 size: 17 residues.

CDR3 loop: CASKQGSSLTQYF. CDR3 nucleotide sequence: TGTGCCAGCAAACAGGGAAGTAGTTTGACCCAGTACTTC. The chain employs TRBV6-5 and TRBJ2-5; D is perhaps TRBD1 (6 bases). V shed 7 bases and J shed 7 bases, with 16 bases lying between them. CDR3 length equals 13 residues. Germline CDR1 reads MNHEY; CDR2 reads SVGAGI.

In its sample, this clonotype was seen a few times. The genes are TRBV10-3 and TRBJ2-6; 10 bases map to TRBD1. With 11 bases clipped from V and 2 bases from J, the junction kept 9 bases outside the gene matches. Germline CDR1 and CDR2: ENHRY and SYGVKD. The CDR3 runs 16 residues. The CDR3 bases are TGTGCCTCCGGCGGGACAGGGGTTGCTGGGGCCAACGTCCTGACTTTC. Amino acids: CASGGTGVAGANVLTF.

This chain uses TRBV5-1 with TRBJ2-4, with 14 bases fitting TRBD2. This CDR3 is built from 15 residues. V lost 4 bases to trimming and J lost 7 bases; unmatched junction nucleotides: 4. Germline V gene lookup returns CDR1 SGHRS and CDR2 YFSETQ. For the CDR3, the DNA is TGCGCCAGCAGCCAAGGACTAGCGGGGGGTAACATTCAGTACTTC. Protein sequence: CASSQGLAGGNIQYF.

This sequence joins TRBV20-1 and TRBJ2-1; 9 bases align to TRBD2. Per germline, CDR1 DFQATT and CDR2 SNEGSKA (reference sequence). CDR3 length equals 13 residues. V gave up 5 bases and J gave up 5 bases; unmatched junction bases: 4. The CDR3 DNA follows: TGCAGTGCTGCTAGGACTAGCGACAATGAGCAGTTCTTC. It codes for CSAARTSDNEQFF.

This clonotype occurred a few times. The V and J genes are TRBV7-2 and TRBJ2-7, with D possibly being TRBD2 (6 bases). The CDR3 is 15 residues long. Germline V lookup: CDR1 SGHTA, CDR2 FQGNSA. With 5 bases removed from V and 0 bases from J, the gap between germline ends came to 14 bases. Here the CDR3 DNA reads TGTGCCAGCAGCCCCCTAGCGCTAAGCTCCTACGAGCAGTACTTC. This gives the protein CASSPLALSSYEQYF.

In this sample, this clonotype turned up once. The chain is built from TRBV7-9 and TRBJ2-3; D uncertain. From germline, CDR1 is SEHNR and CDR2 FQNEAQ (reference sequence). The CDR3 spans 12 residues. V lost 2 bases, J lost 9 bases, and 9 bases lay in between. Written as DNA, the CDR3 is TGTGCCAGCAGCTTATGGTTACAAACGCAGTATTTT. It specifies CASSLWLQTQYF.

The V call is TRBV7-2, the J call TRBJ2-7; 7 bases are shared with TRBD1. CDR3 length: 15 amino acids. CDR1 and CDR2 (germline): SGHTA, FQGNSA. The junction had 9 bases not matched to a gene; V was cut back by 5 bases and J by 2 bases. The CDR3 is CASSPHPQGAYEQYF. CDR3 DNA sequence: TGTGCCAGCAGCCCTCACCCGCAGGGGGCCTACGAGCAGTACTTC.

The rearrangement links TRBV20-1 to TRBJ2-6; D might be TRBD2 (6 bases). CDR1 is DFQATT and CDR2 is SNEGSKA in the germline V gene (reference sequence). The V gene lost 3 bases and the J gene lost 1 base, with 7 bases spanning the gap. The CDR3 consists of 14 residues. Here the CDR3 DNA reads TGCAGTGCTAGGCGGGAATCTGGGGCCAACGTCCTGACTTTC. The encoded protein is CSARRESGANVLTF.

J is TRBJ2-7 and V is TRBV20-1, with 10 positions matching TRBD2. CDR1 is DFQATT and CDR2 is SNEGSKA in the germline V gene (reference sequence). The CDR3 extends over 14 amino acids. The V and J ends lost 6 bases and 3 bases, in that order; junction bases with no gene match: 8. The CDR3 DNA follows: TGCAGTGCCCCCCGACTAGCGGGTCGCTACGAGCAGTACTTC. This gives the protein CSAPRLAGRYEQYF.

This clonotype is a singleton in its sample. The V and J genes are TRBV29-1 and TRBJ2-7; a possible D gene is TRBD1 (5 bases). This CDR3 has 13 residues. CDR1 and CDR2 (germline): SQVTM, ANQGSEA. The V end lost 4 bases, the J end lost 2 bases, and 12 bases lay between the germline ends. CDR3 sequence (DNA): TGCAGCGTTGTTAGCAGGGCTACCTACGAGCAGTACTTC. It is translated as CSVVSRATYEQYF.

The table lists this clonotype with a few counts. The CDR3 nucleotides are TGTGCCAGCAGCTTAGCTGCGGGGATGGATACGCAGTATTTT. It encodes CASSLAAGMDTQYF. The rearrangement uses TRBV7-2 and TRBJ2-3; TRBD2 might be the D (6 bases). CDR3 length equals 14 residues. Germline loops: CDR1 SGHTA, CDR2 FQGNSA. Trimming cost V 0 bases and J 6 bases, with 10 bases left between them.

The chain couples TRBV6-2 or TRBV6-3 to TRBJ2-3; D ambiguous. CDR1 and CDR2 from the germline V gene are MNHEY and SVGEGT. The CDR3 runs 16 residues. V lost 6 bases, J lost 6 bases, and 22 bases lay in between. CDR3 bases: TGTGCCAGCAGCCCCGCAGTGACGAGCTCGGCCGATACGCAGTATTTT. It encodes CASSPAVTSSADTQYF.

The chain carries TRBV7-9 and TRBJ2-3, with D possibly being TRBD1 (5 bases). V was clipped by 6 bases and J by 6 bases, with 16 bases between them. The CDR3 contains 14 residues. In germline, CDR1 is SEHNR, CDR2 FQNEAQ (reference sequence). CDR3 residues: CASSLGVILDTQYF. DNA for the CDR3: TGTGCCAGCAGTCTAGGGGTTATCTTGGATACGCAGTATTTT.

In this sample, this clonotype turned up many times. The rearrangement uses TRBV7-2 and TRBJ2-7; D is perhaps TRBD1 (6 bases). V lost 8 bases and J lost 1, with 12 bases in between. Looked up from germline, CDR1 is SGHTA and CDR2 is FQGNSA. This CDR3 has 13 residues. The CDR3 loop is CASSQGRSYEQYF. In DNA form, the CDR3 reads TGTGCCAGCTCACAGGGACGGTCCTACGAGCAGTACTTC.